These 20 T cell receptor beta chains were sequenced from one sample in a study of T cell responses to AZD1222 COVID-19 vaccine. Sequencing was performed with immunoSEQ multiplex PCR; in TCRdb, only in-frame clones are kept and a portion is missing. The sample lists approximately 150,000 clones; 85% to 90% were seen once. The sequenced sample was peripheral blood, obtained 28 days after the second AZD1222 dose. These receptors were obtained from an adult who received the AZD1222 COVID-19 vaccine.

This rearrangement joins TRBV19 to TRBJ2-6; no clear D gene. V lost 3 bases, J lost 2 bases, and 5 bases lay in between. The CDR3 runs to 14 residues. Germline CDR1 and CDR2: LNHDA and SQIVND (reference sequence). Here the CDR3 reads CASSMVAGANVLTF. The CDR3 DNA reads as TGTGCCAGTAGTATGGTAGCTGGGGCCAACGTCCTGACTTTC.

The chain is built from TRBV12-5 and TRBJ2-3, with 11 bases aligning to TRBD2. J lost 4 bases, V lost 6 bases, and 9 bases had no gene match. This CDR3 is 16 amino acids long. Germline loops: CDR1 LGHNT, CDR2 FRNRAP. The CDR3, as DNA: TGTGCTAGTGGGGGGGGACTAGCGGCTAGGGCAGATACGCAGTATTTT. This translates into CASGGGLAARADTQYF.

The chain recombines TRBV28 with TRBJ1-2, with a tentative D call TRBD1 (6 bases). V dropped 4 bases and J dropped 10 bases, with 16 bases sitting between them. This CDR3 has 13 amino acids. The germline CDR1 and CDR2 sequences are MDHEN and SYDVKM. CDR3 sequence reads: CASSSPGVVVYTF. DNA for the CDR3: TGTGCCAGCAGTTCTCCAGGGGTGGTCGTCTACACCTTC.

In this sample, this clone turned up once. The rearrangement uses TRBV28 and TRBJ1-3; TRBD1 agrees at 7 bases. J lost 4 bases, V lost 4 bases, and 10 bases had no gene match. Germline V CDR1 and CDR2: MDHEN, SYDVKM. This CDR3 comprises 16 residues. CDR3 coding DNA: TGTGCCAGCAGTTCCAGACGACAGGGCCCGGGAAACACCATATATTTT. Its translation: CASSSRRQGPGNTIYF.

The chain links TRBV6-6 to TRBJ1-1, with unresolved D. V lost 7 bases and J lost 0, with 15 bases in between. The CDR3 covers 15 residues. CDR1 and CDR2 from the germline V gene are MNHNY and SVGAGI (reference sequence). CDR3 DNA: TGTGCCAGCACCCCCCCAAGGGAGGTGAACACTGAAGCTTTCTTT. As protein: CASTPPREVNTEAFF.

This rearrangement joins TRBV21-1 to TRBJ2-1; the table calls TRBD2, which could not be checked here. TRBV21-1 is recorded as a pseudogene. This CDR3 is built from 12 residues. For the CDR3, the DNA is TGTGCCAGCAGCACGAGCGGGACTTTACAGTTCTTC. Translating gives CASSTSGTLQFF.

The rearrangement joins TRBV7-8 to TRBJ2-3; D not resolved. CDR1 and CDR2 from the germline V gene are SGHVS and FQNEAQ. The germline V and J ends were trimmed by 1 base and 2 bases, with 10 bases remaining between them. The CDR3 runs 15 residues. The CDR3 bases are TGTGCCAGCAGCTTAGTACACAGTACCACAGATACGCAGTATTTT. Its translation is CASSLVHSTTDTQYF. The complete variable domain, with remaining parts taken from reference TRBV7-8 and TRBJ2-3, reads GAGVSQSPRYKVAKRGQDVALRCDPISGHVSLFWYQQALGQGPEFLTYFQNEAQLDKSGLPSDRFFAERPEGSVSTLKIQRTQQEDSAVYLCASSLVHSTTDTQYFGPGTRLTVL.

The V and J genes are TRBV5-4 and TRBJ1-2, with D unclear. The CDR3 consists of 12 residues. Germline values: CDR1 SGHNT, CDR2 YYREEE (reference sequence). Trimming removed 1 base from V and 10 bases from J, with 11 bases in between. The DNA for the CDR3 is TGTGCCAGCAGCTTGTTTGCCCTAACCTACACCTTC. It yields the protein CASSLFALTYTF.

The chain joins TRBV6-6 to TRBJ1-1; D gene uncertain. The germline V gene encodes CDR1 MNHNY and CDR2 SVGAGI (reference sequence). V dropped 7 bases and J dropped 0 bases, with 9 bases sitting between them. The CDR3 runs to 13 residues. CDR3 amino acids: CASINSLNTEAFF. The CDR3 DNA sequence: TGTGCCAGCATCAACAGCTTGAACACTGAAGCTTTCTTT.

The chain carries TRBV9 and TRBJ1-1, with a tentative D call TRBD1 (6 bases). Trimming removed 3 bases at V and 0 bases at J, with 15 bases between. The CDR3 is 16 amino acids. Germline V CDR1 and CDR2: SGDLS, YYNGEE. CDR3 amino acids: CASSAGQLGVNTEAFF. The DNA for the CDR3 is TGTGCCAGCAGCGCCGGACAGTTGGGGGTGAACACTGAAGCTTTCTTT.

The table lists this clone with a count of one. The V call is TRBV6-5, the J call TRBJ2-3, with D hard to call. In germline, CDR1 is MNHEY, CDR2 SVGAGI. The CDR3 covers 13 residues. V was pared by 4 bases and J by 4 bases, with 9 bases between. For the CDR3, the DNA is TGTGCCAGCAGTTCGAGCAGGCCAGATACGCAGTATTTT. Translating gives CASSSSRPDTQYF.

The chain is built from TRBV3-1 (or the pseudogene TRBV3-2) and TRBJ1-2; 8 nucleotides agree with TRBD1. The CDR3 is made up of 14 amino acids. The V gene's germline CDR1 is LGHDT and CDR2 YNNKEL (reference sequence). V lost 4 bases, J lost 13 bases, and 14 bases stayed unmatched. CDR3 DNA: TGTGCCAGCAGCCCCCACTCGGACAGGGAGACGGGCACCTTC. It specifies CASSPHSDRETGTF.

This clone has a handful of counts. V is TRBV2 and J is TRBJ1-2; 8 nucleotides match TRBD1. J gave up 8 bases and V 8 bases, and 7 bases lay outside the gene matches. The germline V gene encodes CDR1 SNHLY and CDR2 FYNNEI. CDR3 length: 12 residues. This chain's CDR3 is CASRRTGSGYTF. The CDR3 DNA reads TGTGCCAGCCGCCGGACAGGGTCCGGCTACACCTTC.

This rearrangement joins TRBV9 to TRBJ2-1, with D possibly being TRBD1 (6 bases). V lost 3 bases, J lost 5 bases, and 12 bases lay in between. The CDR3 runs to 14 residues. Per the germline V gene, CDR1 is SGDLS and CDR2 is YYNGEE. CDR3 nucleotide sequence: TGTGCCAGCAGCGCCCTAGGACAGCACAATGAGCAGTTCTTC. Protein: CASSALGQHNEQFF.

V is TRBV9 and J is TRBJ2-7; D may match TRBD1 or TRBD2 (6 bases each). The germline gives CDR1 SGDLS, CDR2 YYNGEE. This CDR3 is 14 amino acids long. The V end lost 0 bases, the J end lost 5 bases, and 12 bases lay between the germline ends. In DNA form, the CDR3 reads TGTGCCAGCAGCGTAGAGGGGGGAGAGGACGAGCAGTACTTC. This encodes CASSVEGGEDEQYF. Using reference TRBV9 and TRBJ2-7 for the parts outside the CDR3, the full variable domain is DSGVTQTPKHLITATGQRVTLRCSPRSGDLSVYWYQQSLDQGLQFLIQYYNGEERAKGNILERFSAQQFPDLHSELNLSSLELGDSALYFCASSVEGGEDEQYFGPGTRLTVT.

The J gene is TRBJ1-6, the V gene TRBV2; 7 bases are shared with TRBD1. Germline V CDR1 and CDR2: SNHLY, FYNNEI. This CDR3 is 13 amino acids long. J gave up 7 bases and V 3 bases, and 0 bases lay outside the gene matches. CDR3 DNA sequence: TGTGCCAGCAGTGAGGGACAGAATTCACCCCTCCACTTT. This encodes CASSEGQNSPLHF.

V and J are TRBV30 and TRBJ2-3; 9 positions match TRBD1. The V gene's germline CDR1 is GTSNPN and CDR2 SVGIG (reference sequence). This CDR3 has 16 amino acids. V lost 2 bases to trimming and J lost 0 bases; unmatched junction nucleotides: 6. The CDR3 DNA follows: TGTGCCTGGAGTTCGACAGGGGGATGGAGCACAGATACGCAGTATTTT. It translates to CAWSSTGGWSTDTQYF. The full variable domain, rest sourced from reference TRBV30 and TRBJ2-3, is SQTIHQWPATLVQPVGSPLSLECTVEGTSNPNLYWYRQAAGRGLQLLFYSVGIGQISSEVPQNLSASRPQDRQFILSSKKLLLSDSGFYLCAWSSTGGWSTDTQYFGPGTRLTVL.

The chain employs TRBV25-1 and TRBJ2-3; no firm D call. CDR1 is MGHDK, CDR2 SYGVNS, per germline. This CDR3 spans 13 amino acids. Trimming removed 3 bases at V and 4 bases at J, with 8 bases between. CDR3 sequence reads: CASSDRMSDTQYF. For the CDR3, the DNA is TGTGCCAGCAGTGACCGGATGTCAGATACGCAGTATTTT.

The V call is TRBV28, the J call TRBJ2-5, with 7 bases that match TRBD2. Germline V gene data show CDR1 as MDHEN and CDR2 as SYDVKM. The J segment lost 1 base and the V segment lost 4 bases, leaving 12 bases of the junction unmatched. The CDR3 runs to 17 residues. CDR3 coding DNA: TGTGCCAGCAGTTATGGGGATGGGCGGGGGTTCCAAGAGACCCAGTACTTC. Protein sequence: CASSYGDGRGFQETQYF.

This chain joins TRBV6-5 and TRBJ1-3; no firm D call. The V and J ends lost 2 bases and 0 bases respectively, with 8 bases between them. Germline V gives CDR1 MNHEY, CDR2 SVGAGI. The CDR3 is 15 amino acids. CDR3 DNA sequence: TGTGCCAGCAGTTACGAAGGGAGCTCTGGAAACACCATATATTTT. Translating it yields CASSYEGSSGNTIYF.